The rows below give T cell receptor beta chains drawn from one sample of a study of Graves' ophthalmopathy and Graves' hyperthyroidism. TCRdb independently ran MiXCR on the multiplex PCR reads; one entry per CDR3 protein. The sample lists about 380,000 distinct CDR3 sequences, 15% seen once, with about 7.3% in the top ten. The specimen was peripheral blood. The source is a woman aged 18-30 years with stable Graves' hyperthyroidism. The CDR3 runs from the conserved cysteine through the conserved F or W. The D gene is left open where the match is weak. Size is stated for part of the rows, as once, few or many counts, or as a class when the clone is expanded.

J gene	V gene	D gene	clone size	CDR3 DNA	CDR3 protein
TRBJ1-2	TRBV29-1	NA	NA	TGCAGCGTTGAAGTTGGTGGGGGACACCCTTTTGGTGGCTACACCTTC	CSVEVGGGHPFGGYTF
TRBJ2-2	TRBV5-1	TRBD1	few	TGCGCCAGCAGCTTGGTAGGACAGGTGAACACCGGGGAGCTGTTTTTT	CASSLVGQVNTGELFF
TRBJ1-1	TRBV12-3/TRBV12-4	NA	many	TGTGCCAGCAGCCCCAGGGGTGGGGGGACTGAAGCTTTCTTT	CASSPRGGGTEAFF
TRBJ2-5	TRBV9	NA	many	TGTGCCAGCAGCAGATACAGGGAAATGAAGACCCAGTACTTC	CASSRYREMKTQYF
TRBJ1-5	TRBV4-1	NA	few	TGCGCCAGCAGCCAAGAGACGTCCAGCAATCAGCCCCAGCATTTT	CASSQETSSNQPQHF
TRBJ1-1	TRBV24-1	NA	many	TGTGCCACCAGGCGCGTTGGGGACACTGAAGCTTTCTTT	CATRRVGDTEAFF
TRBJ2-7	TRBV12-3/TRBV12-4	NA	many	TGTGCCAGCAGTTTAGCAGGGGACGAGCAGTACTTC	CASSLAGDEQYF
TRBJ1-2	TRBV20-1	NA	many	TGCAGTGCCGAAGCGGGGTATTATGGCTACACCTTC	CSAEAGYYGYTF
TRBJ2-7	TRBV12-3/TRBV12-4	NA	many	TGTGCCAGCAGACTGGCAGGGGCCTACGAGCAGTACTTC	CASRLAGAYEQYF
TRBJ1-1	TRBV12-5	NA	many	TGTGCTAGTGGTTTGCCCTATAAGCAGGTTGAAGCTTTCTTT	CASGLPYKQVEAFF
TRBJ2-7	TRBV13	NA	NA	TGTGCCAGCAGCTTAGCCGGGACGGAATACGAGCAGTACTTC	CASSLAGTEYEQYF
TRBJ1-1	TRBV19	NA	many	TGTGCCAGTAGTCGAACCGGGACCCCTCTGAACACTGAAGCTTTCTTT	CASSRTGTPLNTEAFF
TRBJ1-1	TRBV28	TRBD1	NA	TGTGCCAGCAGCCCAGGGGGCGGGGAGGGGAACACTGAAGCTTTCTTT	CASSPGGGEGNTEAFF
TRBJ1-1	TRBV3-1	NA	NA	TGTGCCAGCAGCCAAGGAAATGGAGGGAACACTGAAGCTTTCTTT	CASSQGNGGNTEAFF
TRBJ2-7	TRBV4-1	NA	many	TGCGCCAGCAGCCAAGATGGAGACTACGAGCAGTACTTC	CASSQDGDYEQYF
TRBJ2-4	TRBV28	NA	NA	TGTGCCAGCAGTCCCCAGGGGTGGGGAAGAATTCAGTACTTC	CASSPQGWGRIQYF
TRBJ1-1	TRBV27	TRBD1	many	TGTGCCAGCAGCACCACCGGGACAGAATTTGAAGCTTTCTTT	CASSTTGTEFEAFF
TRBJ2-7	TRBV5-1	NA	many	TGCGCCAGCAGTCTCGGACGGGCAGTTTCCTACGAGCAGTACTTC	CASSLGRAVSYEQYF
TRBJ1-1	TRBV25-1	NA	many	TGTGCCAGTCAGGAGGACAGCGGGGCTGAAGCTTTCTTT	CASQEDSGAEAFF
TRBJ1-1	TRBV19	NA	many	TGTGCCAGTAGTATTGGGGGGGCCGGCACTGAAGCTTTCTTT	CASSIGGAGTEAFF
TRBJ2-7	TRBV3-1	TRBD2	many	TGTGCCAGCAGCCAAGGTCAGCGGGGTCGATCCGACGAGCAGTACTTC	CASSQGQRGRSDEQYF
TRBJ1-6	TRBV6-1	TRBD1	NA	TGTGCCAGCTCGAGATCGGACAGGGCCAATAATTCACCCCTCCACTTT	CASSRSDRANNSPLHF
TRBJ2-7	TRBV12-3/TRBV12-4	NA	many	TGTGCCAGCAGCGTCAGGGGGGGCCGTCTCGAGCAGTACTTC	CASSVRGGRLEQYF
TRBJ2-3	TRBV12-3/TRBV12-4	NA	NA	TGTGCCAGCAGTTTAGTAGCCGAACGGGACTCGGAGTATTTT	CASSLVAERDSEYF